This T cell receptor (beta chain) was profiled in a study of blood T cell repertoires in COVID-19. For the study at large: Acute and convalescent COVID-19 samples came from the United States, Italy and Spain. T cells, B-cell-depleted T cells, or PBMCs supplied cDNA or gDNA.

In the authors' workflow: For nucleated cells, counts were estimated from reference gene primer amplification. Only in-frame clones appear in the TCRdb table, and some are missing; sequencing was by immunoSEQ multiplex PCR. Clone size and V and J calls were adopted from that table, with D and trimming inferred from the DNA. The table shows a few hundred thousand clones, with 86% occurring only once. V was shortened by 5 bases and J by 0 bases, with 8 bases between the two germline ends. Germline V gives CDR1 SGHVS, CDR2 FQNEAQ. The CDR3 is 14 amino acids. The sequence came from a man older than 75 with acute or convalescent COVID-19. Material for sequencing was peripheral blood. The chain has TRBV7-8 and TRBJ1-3; no firm D call. In nucleotides, the CDR3 is TGTGCCAGCAGCCGAGGGAGCTCTGGAAACACCATATATTTT. Residues: CASSRGSSGNTIYF. The variable domain in full, with the rest retrieved from reference TRBV7-8 and TRBJ1-3, is GAGVSQSPRYKVAKRGQDVALRCDPISGHVSLFWYQQALGQGPEFLTYFQNEAQLDKSGLPSDRFFAERPEGSVSTLKIQRTQQEDSAVYLCASSRGSSGNTIYFGEGSWLTVV.